The rows below give T cell receptor beta chains drawn from one sample of a study of blood T cell repertoires in COVID-19. Profiled with immunoSEQ multiplex PCR; TCRdb holds only in-frame clones, not every one. The profile shows approximately 180,000 clones, more than 75% of them singletons. Sample: peripheral blood. These TCRs come from a person aged 65 to 79 with COVID-19, enrolled during active disease. The CDR3 runs from the conserved cysteine through the conserved F or W. D genes are given only for firm matches. Clone size is shown for a subset of rows, as once, few, many or a class of expanded clone.

CDR3aa,CDR3nt,j_gene,v_gene,abundance,d_gene
CASSQDLAGTGTDTQYF,TGTGCCAGCAGCCAAGACCTAGCCGGGACAGGGACAGATACGCAGTATTTT,TRBJ2-3,TRBV3-1/TRBV3-2,NA,TRBD1
CASSQDLSAGGETQYF,TGCGCCAGCAGCCAAGACCTCTCAGCGGGGGGAGAGACCCAGTACTTC,TRBJ2-5,TRBV4-3,NA,TRBD2
CASSQAQGAGGYTF,TGTGCCAGCAGCCAAGCCCAGGGGGCGGGGGGCTACACCTTC,TRBJ1-2,TRBV4-2,NA,TRBD1
CASRFRKNTEAFF,TGTGCCAGCAGATTCAGAAAGAACACTGAAGCTTTCTTT,TRBJ1-1,TRBV27,NA,NA
CASSVDPRASGNTIYF,TGTGCCAGCAGCGTAGATCCGAGGGCCTCTGGAAACACCATATATTTT,TRBJ1-3,TRBV9,NA,NA
CSVRQGLNTEAFF,TGCAGCGTCCGACAGGGATTGAACACTGAAGCTTTCTTT,TRBJ1-1,TRBV29-1,NA,TRBD1
CASSSDRTNTGELFF,TGTGCCAGCAGTTCTGACAGGACGAACACCGGGGAGCTGTTTTTT,TRBJ2-2,TRBV27,NA,NA
CATSDSQTYEQYF,TGTGCCACTAGTGACAGTCAGACCTACGAGCAGTACTTC,TRBJ2-7,TRBV19,few,NA
CASSQSDRVAGNTIYF,TGTGCCAGCAGTCAATCCGACAGGGTAGCGGGAAACACCATATATTTT,TRBJ1-3,TRBV28,NA,TRBD1
CASSQNQGSGNTIYF,TGTGCCAGCAGTCAAAACCAGGGCTCTGGAAACACCATATATTTT,TRBJ1-3,TRBV6-5,NA,NA
CATSGIRGEKLFF,TGCGCCACCAGCGGGATCAGGGGTGAAAAACTGTTTTTT,TRBJ1-4,TRBV4-1,NA,NA
CAWNPGHRDTEAFF,TGTGCCTGGAATCCGGGACATAGAGACACTGAAGCTTTCTTT,TRBJ1-1,TRBV30,NA,NA
CASSPGQGSGYGYTF,TGTGCCAGCAGCCCAGGACAGGGGTCGGGCTATGGCTACACCTTC,TRBJ1-2,TRBV5-4,NA,TRBD1
CASSLSQGSNQPQHF,TGTGCCAGCAGTTTATCCCAGGGCAGCAATCAGCCCCAGCATTTT,TRBJ1-5,TRBV28,NA,NA
CASSPPGSYEQYF,TGTGCCAGCAGCCCCCCGGGATCCTACGAGCAGTACTTC,TRBJ2-7,TRBV7-7,NA,NA
CASHGMRSPLHF,TGTGCCAGCCACGGTATGAGGTCACCCCTCCACTTT,TRBJ1-6,TRBV2,few,NA
CASRRDRGDYNSPLHF,TGTGCCAGCAGGAGGGACAGGGGGGATTATAATTCACCCCTCCACTTT,TRBJ1-6,TRBV28,NA,TRBD1
CASSPQIAATGELFF,TGCGCCAGCAGCCCTCAGATAGCGGCCACCGGGGAGCTGTTTTTT,TRBJ2-2,TRBV4-3,NA,NA
CAAGRKSSYEQYF,TGTGCCGCGGGCCGTAAGAGCTCCTACGAGCAGTACTTC,TRBJ2-7,TRBV6-5,NA,NA
CASKGQGSGYTF,TGTGCCAGCAAAGGACAGGGGTCTGGCTACACCTTC,TRBJ1-2,TRBV25-1,NA,TRBD1
CASSLPGQNSPLHF,TGCGCCAGCAGCTTACCGGGACAGAATTCACCCCTCCACTTT,TRBJ1-6,TRBV5-1,NA,TRBD1
CASSIRGDGSEAFF,TGTGCCAGTAGTATTCGGGGGGACGGGTCTGAAGCTTTCTTT,TRBJ1-1,TRBV19,NA,NA
CASSPTTGYEAFF,TGTGCCAGCAGTCCAACGACAGGGTATGAAGCTTTCTTT,TRBJ1-1,TRBV12-3/TRBV12-4,NA,TRBD1
CASSLGRVPTDTQYF,TGTGCCAGCAGCTTAGGCAGGGTTCCCACCGATACGCAGTATTTT,TRBJ2-3,TRBV13,NA,NA
CASSYSANEQFF,TGTGCCAGCAGTTACTCAGCGAATGAGCAGTTCTTC,TRBJ2-1,TRBV2,NA,NA
CASSSLIGTGSSYEQYF,TGTGCCAGCAGCTCCCTGATTGGGACAGGGAGCTCCTACGAGCAGTACTTC,TRBJ2-7,TRBV5-5,once,TRBD1
CASSLPTGTATSYEQYF,TGTGCCAGCAGTTTACCGACCGGGACAGCGACCTCCTACGAGCAGTACTTC,TRBJ2-7,TRBV28,NA,TRBD1
CASGMTSHNEQFF,TGTGCCAGCGGGATGACTAGCCACAATGAGCAGTTCTTC,TRBJ2-1,TRBV5-4,NA,TRBD2
CASSFTSGGYNEQFF,TGCGCCAGCAGCTTTACTAGCGGGGGCTACAATGAGCAGTTCTTC,TRBJ2-1,TRBV5-1,NA,TRBD2
CASSLGSGYEQYF,TGTGCCAGCAGCTTGGGGTCGGGATACGAGCAGTACTTC,TRBJ2-7,TRBV5-8,NA,NA
CASSLKAGNEQFF,TGTGCCAGCAGTCTGAAAGCAGGGAACGAGCAGTTCTTC,TRBJ2-1,TRBV6-2/TRBV6-3,NA,NA
CASTDRSRGSGANVLTF,TGTGCCAGCACCGACAGGTCTCGAGGCTCTGGGGCCAACGTCCTGACTTTC,TRBJ2-6,TRBV5-4,NA,NA
CASSLKGAVLAGPSPLHF,TGTGCCAGCAGCTTAAAGGGCGCGGTATTGGCAGGGCCTTCACCCCTCCACTTT,TRBJ1-6,TRBV7-2,NA,NA
CASTPDRIHPGNTIYF,TGTGCCAGTACTCCAGACAGGATACATCCTGGAAACACCATATATTTT,TRBJ1-3,TRBV19,few,NA
CASSEGTSLYNEQFF,TGTGCCAGCAGTGAGGGGACAAGCTTATACAATGAGCAGTTCTTC,TRBJ2-1,TRBV6-1,NA,NA
CASSQEISLGQYNTGELFF,TGCGCCAGCAGCCAAGAAATTTCACTAGGACAGTATAACACCGGGGAGCTGTTTTTT,TRBJ2-2,TRBV4-3,NA,NA
CASSEVRGSFGEQFF,TGTGCCAGCAGTGAAGTTAGGGGGTCGTTCGGTGAGCAGTTCTTC,TRBJ2-1,TRBV6-1,NA,NA
CASSTKQGPSNTGELFF,TGTGCCAGCAGCACAAAACAGGGCCCCTCGAACACCGGGGAGCTGTTTTTT,TRBJ2-2,TRBV9,NA,NA
CASSLPGQGINEQFF,TGTGCCAGCAGTCTTCCGGGACAGGGTATCAATGAGCAGTTCTTC,TRBJ2-1,TRBV28,NA,TRBD1
CASSALAGTNYEQYF,TGTGCCAGCAGCGCCCTAGCGGGCACGAACTACGAGCAGTACTTC,TRBJ2-7,TRBV9,NA,TRBD2